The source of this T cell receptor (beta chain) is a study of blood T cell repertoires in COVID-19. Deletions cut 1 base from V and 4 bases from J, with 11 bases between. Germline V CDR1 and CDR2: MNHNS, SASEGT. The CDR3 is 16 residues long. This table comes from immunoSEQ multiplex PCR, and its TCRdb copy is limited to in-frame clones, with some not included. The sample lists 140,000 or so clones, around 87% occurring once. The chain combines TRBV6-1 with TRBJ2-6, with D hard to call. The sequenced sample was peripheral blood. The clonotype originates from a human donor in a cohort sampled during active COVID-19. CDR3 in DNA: TGTGCCAGCAGTGAAGGGTCGCCCGGGGGGGCCAACGTCCTGACTTTC. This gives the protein CASSEGSPGGANVLTF.